The rows below give T cell receptor beta chains drawn from one sample of a study of T-cell reconstitution after alpha-beta-depleted transplantation in children. TCRdb ran MiXCR on the PCR reads and lists one entry per CDR3 protein. In the table there are 450,000 to 550,000 distinct CDR3 sequences, roughly an eighth of which are singletons. The sequenced sample was PBMCs, mostly from graft donor cells, obtained 180 days after TCRalphabeta/CD19-depleted stem cell transplant. All receptors come from a female patient aged 2-9 years who had a stem cell transplant for aplastic anemia, so the T cells may come from the graft donor. Both conserved end residues are part of each CDR3. The D gene is left open where the match is weak. Clone size, where shown, is once, few, many, or a class for clones that have expanded.

d_gene: TRBD1; abundance: many; v_gene: TRBV4-3; j_gene: TRBJ2-7; CDR3nt: TGCGCCAGCAGCCGATTTGGACAGGGGAACTACGAGCAGTACTTC; CDR3aa: CASSRFGQGNYEQYF
d_gene: TRBD1; abundance: NA; v_gene: TRBV20-1; j_gene: TRBJ1-6; CDR3nt: TGCAGTCGCGGACAGGGGGCAAATAATTCACCCCTCCACTTT; CDR3aa: CSRGQGANNSPLHF
d_gene: NA; abundance: NA; v_gene: TRBV29-1; j_gene: TRBJ2-1; CDR3nt: TGCAGCGTTGAAGAAATGAAGGTTGCGGGCTCGGGCTACAATGAGCAGTTCTTC; CDR3aa: CSVEEMKVAGSGYNEQFF
d_gene: TRBD2; abundance: NA; v_gene: TRBV19; j_gene: TRBJ2-2; CDR3nt: TGTGCCAGTAGTATCGGGCTAGCGGGGCGTGGCACCGGGGAGCTGTTTTTT; CDR3aa: CASSIGLAGRGTGELFF
d_gene: NA; abundance: NA; v_gene: TRBV19; j_gene: TRBJ1-4; CDR3nt: TGTGCCAGTAGCGCGGGGCAGGGGTCAACTAATGAAAAACTGTTTTTT; CDR3aa: CASSAGQGSTNEKLFF
d_gene: NA; abundance: few; v_gene: TRBV7-2; j_gene: TRBJ1-1; CDR3nt: TGTGCCAGCAGCTCTTACCCGGACCGCGTTGAGGCTTTCTTT; CDR3aa: CASSSYPDRVEAFF
d_gene: TRBD2; abundance: few; v_gene: TRBV4-3; j_gene: TRBJ2-3; CDR3nt: TGCGCCAGCAGCCAGCATCCAAAACTAGCGAGGACGCAGTATTTT; CDR3aa: CASSQHPKLARTQYF
d_gene: NA; abundance: few; v_gene: TRBV2; j_gene: TRBJ1-1; CDR3nt: TGTGCCAGCAGTAAGGGCGAGGTGAACACTGAAGCTTTCTTT; CDR3aa: CASSKGEVNTEAFF
d_gene: TRBD1; abundance: few; v_gene: TRBV9; j_gene: TRBJ2-5; CDR3nt: TGTGCCAGCAGCGGAGGACAGGGGAGCCAAGAGACCCAGTACTTC; CDR3aa: CASSGGQGSQETQYF
d_gene: TRBD2; abundance: few; v_gene: TRBV5-6; j_gene: TRBJ2-1; CDR3nt: TGTGCCAGCAGCCAAACCCGGCCACTAGCGAAAGAGGGGAATGAGCAGTTCTTC; CDR3aa: CASSQTRPLAKEGNEQFF
d_gene: NA; abundance: NA; v_gene: TRBV5-4; j_gene: TRBJ2-3; CDR3nt: TGTGCCAGCAGCTCGACGCGAGCGTCCCCTAGCACAGATACGCAGTATTTT; CDR3aa: CASSSTRASPSTDTQYF
d_gene: NA; abundance: few; v_gene: TRBV24-1; j_gene: TRBJ2-1; CDR3nt: TGTGCCACCATGCCCAGCTCCTACAATGAGCAGTTCTTC; CDR3aa: CATMPSSYNEQFF
d_gene: NA; abundance: few; v_gene: TRBV10-3; j_gene: TRBJ1-5; CDR3nt: TGTGCCATCAGTGACAGGGGCGCAAGCAATCAGCCCCAGCATTTT; CDR3aa: CAISDRGASNQPQHF
d_gene: NA; abundance: NA; v_gene: TRBV20-1; j_gene: TRBJ2-1; CDR3nt: TGCAGTGCTAGAGGGGTTAGCGGTTACAATGAGCAGTTCTTC; CDR3aa: CSARGVSGYNEQFF
d_gene: NA; abundance: few; v_gene: TRBV15; j_gene: TRBJ2-5; CDR3nt: TGTGCCACCGTCTCCGGGCCCCACCGGGAGACCCAGTACTTC; CDR3aa: CATVSGPHRETQYF
d_gene: NA; abundance: NA; v_gene: TRBV9; j_gene: TRBJ1-2; CDR3nt: TGTGCCAGCAGCGTAGACGTAATGGGGTACGTCTACACCTTC; CDR3aa: CASSVDVMGYVYTF
d_gene: NA; abundance: few; v_gene: TRBV12-3/TRBV12-4; j_gene: TRBJ2-3; CDR3nt: TGTGCCAGCAGCGAGGACCCGGGACCTCAATGGTCAGATACGCAGTATTTT; CDR3aa: CASSEDPGPQWSDTQYF
d_gene: TRBD2; abundance: NA; v_gene: TRBV20-1; j_gene: TRBJ2-5; CDR3nt: TGCAGTGCGAGCCGGACTAGCGGAGAGACCCAGTACTTC; CDR3aa: CSASRTSGETQYF
d_gene: NA; abundance: NA; v_gene: TRBV11-2; j_gene: TRBJ2-1; CDR3nt: TGTGCCAGCAGCTTAGGTCTCCGGGGCTCCTACAATGAGCAGTTCTTC; CDR3aa: CASSLGLRGSYNEQFF
d_gene: NA; abundance: few; v_gene: TRBV6-2/TRBV6-3; j_gene: TRBJ2-5; CDR3nt: TGTGCCAGCAGCGATACCGGCACGGAGTACTTC; CDR3aa: CASSDTGTEYF
d_gene: NA; abundance: NA; v_gene: TRBV4-3; j_gene: TRBJ2-3; CDR3nt: TGCGCCAGCAGCCAAGAGAATACGGGTGCTAGCACAGATACGCAGTATTTT; CDR3aa: CASSQENTGASTDTQYF
d_gene: TRBD2; abundance: NA; v_gene: TRBV20-1; j_gene: TRBJ2-1; CDR3nt: TGCAGTGCTAGTGACAACGGACTAGCGGTCTACAATGAGCAGTTCTTC; CDR3aa: CSASDNGLAVYNEQFF
d_gene: TRBD2; abundance: few; v_gene: TRBV14; j_gene: TRBJ2-3; CDR3nt: TGTGCCAGCAGCCATGATGGTCGGCTAGCGGGTTTCACAGATACGCAGTATTTT; CDR3aa: CASSHDGRLAGFTDTQYF
d_gene: TRBD2; abundance: few; v_gene: TRBV5-1; j_gene: TRBJ2-1; CDR3nt: TGCGCCAGCAGCTTGTGGCGGGAGGCTCGCAATGAGCAGTTCTTC; CDR3aa: CASSLWREARNEQFF
d_gene: NA; abundance: NA; v_gene: TRBV12-3/TRBV12-4; j_gene: TRBJ1-2; CDR3nt: TGTGCCAGCAGGTCGCCGGGGGAGCCACACTATGGCTACACCTTC; CDR3aa: CASRSPGEPHYGYTF
d_gene: NA; abundance: NA; v_gene: TRBV28; j_gene: TRBJ2-5; CDR3nt: TGTGCCAGCAGTCACAGGGCGGGCGAGACCCAGTACTTC; CDR3aa: CASSHRAGETQYF
d_gene: TRBD1; abundance: many; v_gene: TRBV27; j_gene: TRBJ1-6; CDR3nt: TGTGCCAGCAGTTCCCTCGGGACAGGGGGTAATTCACCCCTCCACTTT; CDR3aa: CASSSLGTGGNSPLHF
d_gene: NA; abundance: many; v_gene: TRBV28; j_gene: TRBJ2-5; CDR3nt: TGTGCCAGCAGTTTAGGCGTCCCAAGGGAGACCCAGTACTTC; CDR3aa: CASSLGVPRETQYF
d_gene: NA; abundance: few; v_gene: TRBV20-1; j_gene: TRBJ2-1; CDR3nt: TGCAGTGCTAGAAGGGACCCTAGCGAGCAGTTCTTC; CDR3aa: CSARRDPSEQFF
d_gene: NA; abundance: NA; v_gene: TRBV7-7; j_gene: TRBJ2-1; CDR3nt: TGTGCCAGCAGCTTCCCCGGGAGTCCGAGCTCCTACAATGAGCAGTTCTTC; CDR3aa: CASSFPGSPSSYNEQFF
d_gene: TRBD1; abundance: NA; v_gene: TRBV7-2; j_gene: TRBJ2-7; CDR3nt: TGTGCCAGCAGCCAGGTTCCGGGACAGGCCTCCTACGAGCAGTACTTC; CDR3aa: CASSQVPGQASYEQYF
d_gene: NA; abundance: many; v_gene: TRBV12-3/TRBV12-4; j_gene: TRBJ2-5; CDR3nt: TGTGCCAGCAGTTTTAATCCGTCGGGAATCGGGGAGACCCAGTACTTC; CDR3aa: CASSFNPSGIGETQYF
d_gene: NA; abundance: NA; v_gene: TRBV7-2; j_gene: TRBJ1-4; CDR3nt: TGTGCCAGCAGCTTATCGGGGTACCGGGGTGAAAAACTGTTTTTT; CDR3aa: CASSLSGYRGEKLFF
d_gene: NA; abundance: NA; v_gene: TRBV6-5; j_gene: TRBJ1-5; CDR3nt: TGTGCCAGCAGTTACTCGAAAGGGGGAAGCAATCAGCCCCAGCATTTT; CDR3aa: CASSYSKGGSNQPQHF
d_gene: TRBD1; abundance: few; v_gene: TRBV20-1; j_gene: TRBJ1-5; CDR3nt: TGCAGTGCTAGAGAAGGACAGGTGAATCAGCCCCAGCATTTT; CDR3aa: CSAREGQVNQPQHF
d_gene: TRBD1; abundance: many; v_gene: TRBV29-1; j_gene: TRBJ1-2; CDR3nt: TGCAGCGTTTGGGGACAGGGGAACTATGGCTACACCTTC; CDR3aa: CSVWGQGNYGYTF